These T cell receptor beta chains were read from a single sample in a study of Ad26.COV2.S vaccination and SARS-CoV-2 variants. TCRdb keeps only in-frame clones here, not all; method: immunoSEQ multiplex PCR. Here the sample spans 200,000 to 250,000 clones, 88% being singletons. This sample comprised peripheral blood, obtained in a trial of Ad26.COV2.S vaccine versus placebo. Receptors were obtained from a person aged 18 to 65 who received the Ad26.COV2.S COVID-19 vaccine or a placebo. The CDR3 runs from the conserved cysteine through the conserved F or W. Fields, in order: J gene, clone size, D gene, V gene, CDR3 protein, CDR3 DNA. D genes are given only for firm matches. Clone size, where shown, is once, few, many, or a class for clones that have expanded.

TRBJ2-5,once,TRBD1,TRBV2,CASSEGRGFIQETQYF,TGTGCCAGCAGTGAAGGCAGGGGGTTTATTCAAGAGACCCAGTACTTC
TRBJ1-5,-,-,TRBV10-2,CASKQDSGERPQHF,TGCGCCAGCAAACAGGACAGCGGCGAACGGCCCCAGCATTTT
TRBJ2-3,-,TRBD2,TRBV6-5,CASSYRGLAVGDTQYF,TGTGCCAGCAGTTACCGAGGACTAGCGGTAGGGGATACGCAGTATTTT
TRBJ1-2,-,-,TRBV7-9,CASSFDRTLAPTF,TGTGCCAGCAGCTTCGACCGGACACTCGCCCCCACCTTC
TRBJ2-7,-,-,TRBV20-1,CSAAGYEQYF,TGCAGTGCCGCCGGCTACGAGCAGTACTTC
TRBJ2-3,-,TRBD2,TRBV18,CASSPPRGAGTDTQYF,TGTGCCAGCTCACCACCGCGGGGGGCGGGAACAGATACGCAGTATTTT
TRBJ2-7,once,TRBD1,TRBV7-2,CASSLAGTGGREQYF,TGTGCCAGCAGCTTAGCCGGGACAGGGGGTAGAGAGCAGTACTTC
TRBJ1-1,-,-,TRBV7-2,CASSHRPTEAFF,TGTGCCAGCAGCCACCGACCCACTGAAGCTTTCTTT
TRBJ2-7,-,TRBD1,TRBV6-1,CASSEWDSSYEQYF,TGTGCCAGCAGTGAATGGGACAGCTCCTACGAGCAGTACTTC
TRBJ2-7,-,TRBD1,TRBV5-4,CASSSHRDRVKEQYF,TGTGCCAGCAGCTCTCACCGGGACAGGGTAAAAGAGCAGTACTTC
TRBJ1-6,-,-,TRBV15,CATSRDLNSPLHF,TGTGCCACCAGCAGGGACCTTAATTCACCCCTCCACTTT
TRBJ2-1,-,-,TRBV5-6,CASSLKNQEEQFF,TGTGCCAGCAGCTTAAAAAATCAGGAAGAGCAGTTCTTC
TRBJ2-7,-,-,TRBV5-1,CASSELASSYEQYF,TGCGCCAGCAGCGAACTAGCCAGCTCCTACGAGCAGTACTTC
TRBJ2-1,-,TRBD2,TRBV7-6,CASSSQTSGVNEQFF,TGTGCCAGCAGTTCTCAAACTAGCGGGGTCAATGAGCAGTTCTTC
TRBJ2-5,once,TRBD2,TRBV2,CASSERGALAAIQYF,TGTGCCAGCAGTGAGCGGGGGGCTCTTGCTGCAATCCAGTACTTC
TRBJ1-1,-,-,TRBV7-9,CASSPRWGVETEAFF,TGTGCCAGCAGCCCCCGCTGGGGGGTCGAAACTGAAGCTTTCTTT